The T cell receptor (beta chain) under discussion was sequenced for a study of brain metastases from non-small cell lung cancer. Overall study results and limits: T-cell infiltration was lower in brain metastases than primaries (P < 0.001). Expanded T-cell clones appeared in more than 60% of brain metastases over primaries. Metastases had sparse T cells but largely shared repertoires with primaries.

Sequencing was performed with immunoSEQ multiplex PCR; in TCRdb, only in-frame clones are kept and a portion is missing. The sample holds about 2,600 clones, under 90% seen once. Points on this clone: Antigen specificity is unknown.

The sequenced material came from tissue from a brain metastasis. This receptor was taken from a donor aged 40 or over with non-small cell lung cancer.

CDR3 loop: CASSLGTSGGPRETQYF. In DNA, the CDR3 is TGTGCCAGCAGCCTCGGGACTAGCGGGGGCCCAAGGGAGACCCAGTACTTC. The gene calls are TRBV7-9 and TRBJ2-5, with 14 positions matching TRBD2. Germline V gene lookup returns CDR1 SEHNR and CDR2 FQNEAQ (reference sequence). V lost 5 bases to trimming and J lost 5 bases; unmatched junction nucleotides: 10. This CDR3 has 17 residues.